These 18 T cell receptor beta chains share one sample of origin, sequenced in a study of blood T cell repertoires in COVID-19. Sequenced by immunoSEQ multiplex PCR; TCRdb stores in-frame clones only, minus some. This table has around 380,000 clones, over 65% appearing once. The sample comprised peripheral blood. These receptors originate from a human donor with acute or convalescent COVID-19. The donor label of this sample is uncertain.

This CDR3 reads CVRSPLGGVTGEINQPQHF. CDR3 bases: TGTGTCAGAAGCCCATTAGGGGGGGTGACAGGGGAGATCAATCAGCCCCAGCATTTT. The rearrangement links TRBV7-5 to TRBJ1-5; the DNA was not compared with TRBD1, the D call given in the table. TRBV7-5 is shown as a pseudogene. This CDR3 is built from 19 residues.

The chain carries TRBV3-1 (or the pseudogene TRBV3-2) and TRBJ1-1, with D perhaps TRBD1 (5 bases). V was clipped by 4 bases and J by 8 bases, with 14 bases between them. The CDR3 runs to 13 residues. The V gene's germline CDR1 is LGHDT and CDR2 YNNKEL (reference sequence). CDR3 sequence (DNA): TGTGCCAGCAGCCTCCAGGCGGGACGGGAAGCTTTCTTT. Translating it yields CASSLQAGREAFF.

The chain combines TRBV12-3 or TRBV12-4 with TRBJ1-1, with D possibly being TRBD1 (6 bases). Trimming removed 2 bases from V and 3 bases from J, with 7 bases in between. The CDR3 extends over 13 amino acids. The CDR3 protein is CASSLTGHTEAFF. CDR3 coding DNA: TGTGCCAGCAGTTTAACAGGGCACACTGAAGCTTTCTTT.

The chain uses TRBV18 and TRBJ1-6; D perhaps matches TRBD1 (6 bases). Germline CDR1 and CDR2: KGHSH and LQKENI. This CDR3 contains 14 residues. V was pared by 3 bases and J by 7 bases, with 10 bases between. The CDR3 nucleotides are TGTGCCAGCTCACCGGGACACGGGAATTCACCCCTCCACTTT. It encodes CASSPGHGNSPLHF.

The chain uses TRBV13 and TRBJ1-6; 7 nucleotides line up with TRBD1. J gave up 10 bases and V 6 bases, and 12 bases lay outside the gene matches. The CDR3 length is 15 residues. The V gene's germline CDR1 is PRHDT and CDR2 FYEKMQ (reference sequence). The DNA for the CDR3 is TGTGCCAGCAGTCGGAACAGGGGAGTCGAGTCACCCCTCCACTTT. Protein product: CASSRNRGVESPLHF. Together with reference TRBV13 and TRBJ1-6, the CDR3 gives the full variable domain: AAGVIQSPRHLIKEKRETATLKCYPIPRHDTVYWYQQGPGQDPQFLISFYEKMQSDKGSIPDRFSAQQFSDYHSELNMSSLELGDSALYFCASSRNRGVESPLHFGNGTRLTVT.

The rearrangement links TRBV2 to TRBJ2-1; 10 nucleotides agree with TRBD2. Losses at the gene ends were 6 bases for V and 4 bases for J; bases not matched to a gene: 3. The CDR3 is 14 residues long. CDR1 and CDR2 from the germline V gene are SNHLY and FYNNEI. Written as DNA, the CDR3 is TGTGCCAGCAGGAGGACTAGCGGTTACAATGAGCAGTTCTTC. Translated: CASRRTSGYNEQFF. The variable domain in full, completed from reference TRBV2 and TRBJ2-1, reads EPEVTQTPSHQVTQMGQEVILRCVPISNHLYFYWYRQILGQKVEFLVSFYNNEISEKSEIFDDQFSVERPDGSNFTLKIRSTKLEDSAMYFCASRRTSGYNEQFFGPGTRLTVL.

The rearrangement links TRBV9 to TRBJ1-1; D not resolved. Between the trimmed V and J ends, which lost 3 bases and 1 base, there was a span of 16 bases. CDR1 is SGDLS, CDR2 YYNGEE, per germline. The CDR3 runs to 16 residues. This chain's CDR3 is CASSGTTRAGNTEAFF. CDR3 nucleotides: TGTGCCAGCAGCGGGACGACAAGGGCGGGGAACACTGAAGCTTTCTTT.

The chain carries TRBV7-9 and TRBJ1-1; the D gene is possibly TRBD1 (5 bases). Germline V gene sequence: CDR1 SEHNR, CDR2 FQNEAQ (reference sequence). This CDR3 has 17 amino acids. V lost 1 base, J lost 1 base, and 16 bases lay in between. Here the CDR3 DNA reads TGTGCCAGCAGCTTAGGCGCGCAGGCAGGGAAGAACACTGAAGCTTTCTTT. Protein sequence: CASSLGAQAGKNTEAFF.

The chain joins TRBV19 to TRBJ2-1; 8 positions match TRBD2. V trimming: 10 bases; J trimming: 6 bases; junction bases outside the gene matches: 17. The germline V gene has CDR1 LNHDA and CDR2 SQIVND (reference sequence). This CDR3 is built from 16 residues. The CDR3 DNA sequence: TGTGCCACCGCTTCGTATTCGAGCGGGGGCCTCAATGAGCAGTTCTTC. It is translated as CATASYSSGGLNEQFF.

The chain carries TRBV5-1 and TRBJ1-6; tentative D call: TRBD1 (5 bases). The CDR3 sequence is 13 residues long. From germline, CDR1 is SGHRS and CDR2 YFSETQ. V lost 4 bases and J lost 6, with 8 bases in between. The chain's CDR3 is CASSRDSNSPLHF. The DNA of the CDR3 is TGCGCCAGCAGCAGGGACTCTAATTCACCCCTCCACTTT.

The chain is built from TRBV7-2 and TRBJ2-1; D might be TRBD2 (6 bases). Trimming cost V 5 bases and J 4 bases, with 15 bases left between them. The CDR3 is 15 residues long. The V gene's germline CDR1 is SGHTA and CDR2 FQGNSA. The CDR3 nucleotides are TGTGCCAGCAGCAACCAAATACTAGCATACAATGAGCAGTTCTTC. It is translated as CASSNQILAYNEQFF.

The chain uses TRBV28 and TRBJ2-7, with D uncertain. Germline V gene data show CDR1 as MDHEN and CDR2 as SYDVKM. CDR3 length: 14 amino acids. V shed 5 bases and J shed 6 bases, with 17 bases lying between them. DNA of the CDR3: TGTGCCAGCAGTCCTGAAACGGGTTATGGCGAGCAGTACTTC. Translating gives CASSPETGYGEQYF.

This sequence joins TRBV13 and TRBJ2-2; possible D gene TRBD2, 6 bases. The CDR3 is made up of 15 amino acids. Trimming pared 5 bases from V and 4 bases from J, leaving 14 bases between. CDR1 is PRHDT, CDR2 FYEKMQ, per germline (reference sequence). The DNA of the CDR3 is TGTGCCAGCAGCCCACAGCGGCGGGGCACCGGGGAGCTGTTTTTT. This encodes CASSPQRRGTGELFF.

CDR3 loop: CASSLVNTEAFF. Here the CDR3 DNA reads TGTGCCAGCAGCTTAGTAAACACTGAAGCTTTCTTT. V is TRBV7-9 and J is TRBJ1-1; D gene uncertain. The CDR3 is 12 residues long. With 1 base removed from V and 2 bases from J, the gap between germline ends came to 2 bases. CDR1 is SEHNR and CDR2 is FQNEAQ in the germline V gene (reference sequence).

A few counts support this clone. The rearrangement links TRBV10-2 to TRBJ1-4; TRBD1 aligns across 7 bases. The germline gives CDR1 WSHSY, CDR2 SAAADI. This CDR3 has 13 residues. The ends lost 2 bases at V and 6 bases at J; junction bases unmatched: 0. In DNA, the CDR3 is TGCGCCAGCAGTGAGGACAGGGATGAAAAACTGTTTTTT. Residues: CASSEDRDEKLFF.

The chain carries TRBV7-7 and TRBJ2-3; 7 nucleotides agree with TRBD2. The CDR3 extends over 15 amino acids. The V gene end was trimmed by 5 bases and the J gene end by 3 bases; junction bases not matched to a gene: 8. In germline, CDR1 is SSHAT, CDR2 FNYEAQ (reference sequence). The CDR3 DNA is TGTGCCAGCAGCCCCGTAGCGGGCCGAACAGATACGCAGTATTTT. Translating it yields CASSPVAGRTDTQYF.

V usage is TRBV29-1 and J usage is TRBJ1-5; no firm D call. Germline values: CDR1 SQVTM, CDR2 ANQGSEA. The CDR3 is 13 amino acids. The V end lost 4 bases, the J end lost 4 bases, and 11 bases lay between the germline ends. The CDR3 sequence is CSVAQALNQPQHF. The CDR3 coding sequence is TGCAGCGTTGCTCAGGCCCTTAATCAGCCCCAGCATTTT.

The rearrangement links TRBV6-5 to TRBJ1-2; perhaps TRBD1 as D (6 bases). The CDR3 contains 15 residues. CDR1 is MNHEY, CDR2 SVGAGI, per germline. V was cut by 5 bases and J by 3 bases, with 16 bases left in between. In DNA form, the CDR3 reads TGTGCCAGCAGTCCGTCCCAGGGGAGGGACTATGGCTACACCTTC. It codes for CASSPSQGRDYGYTF.